The source of this TCR beta chain is a study of CXCR3-negative and CXCR3-positive naive CD8 T cells. As to this clonotype: The antigen is not known.

Cells classed as naive CD8+ T cells were CD45RO-CCR7+CD27+CD95-. The libraries of TRB cDNA were constructed through 5' RACE using UMI labels. TCRdb re-called the 5' RACE reads and catalogs CDR3 proteins one per entry, DNA excluded. Recorded here are fewer than 90,000 distinct CDR3 sequences; the top ten clones represent roughly 1.5%. General study points: Within a donor, both naive subsets shared TRBV-TRBJ usage, unlike memory cells.

The TCR comes from a human donor in good health. Some clones in this sample may be carry-over from other donors' samples. The sample taken for sequencing was naive CXCR3- CD8+ T cells from blood. The subset is: CD45RO-CCR7+CD27+CD95- naive CD8+ T cells lacking CXCR3 (TNR3-).

The CDR3 sequence: CSVPMSGSGELFF. The J gene is TRBJ2-2, the V gene TRBV29-1; absent DNA, TCRdb's TRBD1 call cannot be checked. CDR1 and CDR2 (germline): SQVTM, ANQGSEA. This CDR3 has 13 residues.